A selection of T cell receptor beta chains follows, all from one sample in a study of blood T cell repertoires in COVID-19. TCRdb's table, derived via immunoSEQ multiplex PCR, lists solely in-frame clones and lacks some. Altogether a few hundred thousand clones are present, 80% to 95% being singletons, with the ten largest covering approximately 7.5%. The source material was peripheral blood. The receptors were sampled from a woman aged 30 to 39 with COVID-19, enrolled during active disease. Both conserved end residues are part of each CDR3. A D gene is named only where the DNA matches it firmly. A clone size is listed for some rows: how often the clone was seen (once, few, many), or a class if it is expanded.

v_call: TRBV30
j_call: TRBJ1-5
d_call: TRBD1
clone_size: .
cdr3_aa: CAWSLTGTGGQPQHF
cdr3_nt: TGTGCCTGGAGTCTCACCGGGACAGGGGGACAGCCCCAGCATTTT

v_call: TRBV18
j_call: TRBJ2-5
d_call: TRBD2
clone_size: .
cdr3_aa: CASSPDWREIVETQYF
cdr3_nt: TGTGCCAGCTCACCAGACTGGCGGGAGATTGTAGAGACCCAGTACTTC

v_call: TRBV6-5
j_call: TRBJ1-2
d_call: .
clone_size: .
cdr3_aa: CASRLTGNYGYTF
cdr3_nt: TGTGCCAGCAGACTGACAGGCAACTATGGCTACACCTTC

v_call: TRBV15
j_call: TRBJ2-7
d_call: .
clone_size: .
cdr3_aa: CATSGRDTSYEQYF
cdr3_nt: TGTGCCACCAGCGGCCGGGATACCTCCTACGAGCAGTACTTC

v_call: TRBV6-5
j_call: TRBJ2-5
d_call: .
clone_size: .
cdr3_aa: CASSYSRGSETQYF
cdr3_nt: TGTGCCAGCAGTTACTCGAGGGGGAGCGAGACCCAGTACTTC

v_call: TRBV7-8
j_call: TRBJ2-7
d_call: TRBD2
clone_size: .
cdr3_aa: CASSLGGVLAGYEQYF
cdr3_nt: TGTGCCAGCAGCTTAGGTGGGGTACTAGCGGGGTACGAGCAGTACTTC

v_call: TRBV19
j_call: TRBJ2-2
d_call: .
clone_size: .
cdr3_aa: CASSPTGGDSGELFF
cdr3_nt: TGTGCCAGTAGTCCCACGGGCGGGGATTCCGGGGAGCTGTTTTTT

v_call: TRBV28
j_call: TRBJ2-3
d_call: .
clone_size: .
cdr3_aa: CASSLSSGLTDTQYF
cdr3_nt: TGTGCCAGCAGTTTATCCTCGGGACTCACAGATACGCAGTATTTT

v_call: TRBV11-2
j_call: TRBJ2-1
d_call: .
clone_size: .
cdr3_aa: CASSLLGSGTYNEQFF
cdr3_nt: TGTGCCAGCAGCTTATTAGGTTCGGGGACTTACAATGAGCAGTTCTTC

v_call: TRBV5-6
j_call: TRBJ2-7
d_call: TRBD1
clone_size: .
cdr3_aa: CASSLTGSYEQYF
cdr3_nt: TGTGCCAGCAGCCTGACAGGGTCCTACGAGCAGTACTTC

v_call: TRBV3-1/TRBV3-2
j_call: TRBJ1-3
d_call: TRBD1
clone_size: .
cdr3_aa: CASSLGQGNTIYF
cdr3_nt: TGTGCCAGCAGCCTGGGACAGGGAAACACCATATATTTT

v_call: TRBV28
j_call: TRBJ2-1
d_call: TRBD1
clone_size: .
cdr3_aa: CASSSRDRLYNEQFF
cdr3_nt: TGTGCCAGCAGTTCCCGGGACAGGTTATACAATGAGCAGTTCTTC

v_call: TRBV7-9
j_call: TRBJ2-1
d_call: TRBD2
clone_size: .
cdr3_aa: CASSLGLAGGVAEQFF
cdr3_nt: TGTGCCAGCAGCCTGGGACTAGCGGGAGGAGTGGCTGAGCAGTTCTTC

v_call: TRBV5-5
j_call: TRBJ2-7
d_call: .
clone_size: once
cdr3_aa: CASSSAGEQYF
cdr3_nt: TGTGCCAGCAGCTCAGCAGGTGAGCAGTACTTC